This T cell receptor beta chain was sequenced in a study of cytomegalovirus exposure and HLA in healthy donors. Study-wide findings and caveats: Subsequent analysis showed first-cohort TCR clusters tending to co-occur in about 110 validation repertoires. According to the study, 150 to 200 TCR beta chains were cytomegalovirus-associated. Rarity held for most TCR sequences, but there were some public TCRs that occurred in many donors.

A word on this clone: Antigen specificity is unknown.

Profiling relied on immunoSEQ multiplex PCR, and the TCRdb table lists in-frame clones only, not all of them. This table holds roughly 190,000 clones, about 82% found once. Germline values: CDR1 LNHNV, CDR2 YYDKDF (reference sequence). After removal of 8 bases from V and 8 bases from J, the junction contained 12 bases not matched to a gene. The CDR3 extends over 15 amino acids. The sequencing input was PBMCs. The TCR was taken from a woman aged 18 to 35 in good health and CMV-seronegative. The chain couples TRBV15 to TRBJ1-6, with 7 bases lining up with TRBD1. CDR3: CATSQGGQPYSPLHF. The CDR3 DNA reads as TGTGCCACCTCCCAAGGGGGACAGCCCTATTCACCCCTCCACTTT.